This TCR beta chain came from a study of blood T cell repertoires in COVID-19. Study context: Some COVID-19 samples were acute and others convalescent; all came from the United States, Italy and Spain. T cells, B-cell-depleted T cells, or PBMCs provided the cDNA or gDNA that served as material.

Authors' analysis steps: Amplifying reference gene primers gave estimates of nucleated cell counts. Produced via immunoSEQ multiplex PCR; TCRdb's table is partial and in-frame only. The V and J calls and clone size come from that table; D and trimming were worked out from the DNA. The table shows tens of thousands of clones, with about 76% occurring only once. Enrolment of Seattle patients took place during active infection, and they were followed longitudinally. Material for sequencing was peripheral blood. This TCR came from a woman at least 80 years old with COVID-19, enrolled during active disease.

CDR3 in amino acids: CASSLWSSGWRETQYF. The DNA of the CDR3 is TGTGCCAGCAGTTTGTGGTCTAGCGGATGGAGGGAGACCCAGTACTTC. The chain links TRBV27 to TRBJ2-5; 7 bases agree with TRBD2. Germline assignment: CDR1 MNHEY and CDR2 SMNVEV (reference sequence). CDR3 length: 16 residues. J lost 5 bases, V lost 3 bases, and 12 bases had no gene match.